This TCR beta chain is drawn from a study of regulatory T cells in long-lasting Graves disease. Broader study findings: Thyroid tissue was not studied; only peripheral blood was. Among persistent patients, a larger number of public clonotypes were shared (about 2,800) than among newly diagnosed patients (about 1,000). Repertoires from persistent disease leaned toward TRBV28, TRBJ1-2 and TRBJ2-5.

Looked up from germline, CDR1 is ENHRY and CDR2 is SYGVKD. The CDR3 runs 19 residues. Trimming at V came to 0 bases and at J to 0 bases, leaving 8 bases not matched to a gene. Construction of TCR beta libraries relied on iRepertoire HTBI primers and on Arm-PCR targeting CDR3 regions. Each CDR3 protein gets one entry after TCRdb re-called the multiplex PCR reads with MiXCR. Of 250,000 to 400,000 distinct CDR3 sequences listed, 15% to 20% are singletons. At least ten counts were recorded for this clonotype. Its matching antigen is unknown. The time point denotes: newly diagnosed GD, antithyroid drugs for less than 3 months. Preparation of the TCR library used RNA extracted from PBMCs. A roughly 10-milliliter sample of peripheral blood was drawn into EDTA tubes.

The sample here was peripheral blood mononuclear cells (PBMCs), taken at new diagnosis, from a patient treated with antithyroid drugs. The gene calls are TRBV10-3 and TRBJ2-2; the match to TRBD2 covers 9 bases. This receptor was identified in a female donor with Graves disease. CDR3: CAISESTPTSGSNTGELFF. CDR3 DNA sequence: TGTGCCATCAGTGAGTCGACCCCGACTAGCGGTTCGAACACCGGGGAGCTGTTTTTT.